This T cell receptor (beta chain) was profiled in a study of blood T cell repertoires in COVID-19. Study in general: Nucleic acid was either cDNA or gDNA, and it came from T cells, B-cell-depleted T cells, or PBMCs.

Trimming left V 0 bases short and J 3 bases short, with 12 bases between. CDR1 SGHTA and CDR2 FQGNSA come from the germline V gene. The CDR3 length is 15 residues. Only in-frame clones appear in the TCRdb table, and some are missing; sequencing was by immunoSEQ multiplex PCR. Found here are 35,000 to 40,000 clones, over 70% of them singletons; the top ten hold about 29%. Sequenced material: peripheral blood. V and J are TRBV7-2 and TRBJ2-7, with D tentatively TRBD2 (6 bases). This receptor was taken from a man older than 75 with active or convalescent COVID-19. The CDR3 sequence: CASSLAVGGNYEQYF. CDR3 sequence (DNA): TGTGCCAGCAGCTTAGCTGTTGGGGGGAACTACGAGCAGTACTTC.